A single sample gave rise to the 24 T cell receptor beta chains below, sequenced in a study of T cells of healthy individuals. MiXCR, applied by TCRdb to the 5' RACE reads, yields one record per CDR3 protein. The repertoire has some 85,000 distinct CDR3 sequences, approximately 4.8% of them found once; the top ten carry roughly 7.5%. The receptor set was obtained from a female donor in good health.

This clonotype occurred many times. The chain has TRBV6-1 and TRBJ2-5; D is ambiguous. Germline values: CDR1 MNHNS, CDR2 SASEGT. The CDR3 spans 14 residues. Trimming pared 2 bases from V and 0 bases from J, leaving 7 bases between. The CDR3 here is CASSEPGNQETQYF. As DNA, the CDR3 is TGTGCCAGCAGTGAACCTGGCAACCAAGAGACCCAGTACTTC.

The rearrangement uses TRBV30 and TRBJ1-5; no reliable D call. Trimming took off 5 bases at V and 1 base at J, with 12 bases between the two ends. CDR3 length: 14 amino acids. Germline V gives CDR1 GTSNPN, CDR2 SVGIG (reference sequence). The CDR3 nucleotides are TGTGCCTGGGGACGGGCTGGGAGCAATCAGCCCCAGCATTTT. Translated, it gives CAWGRAGSNQPQHF.

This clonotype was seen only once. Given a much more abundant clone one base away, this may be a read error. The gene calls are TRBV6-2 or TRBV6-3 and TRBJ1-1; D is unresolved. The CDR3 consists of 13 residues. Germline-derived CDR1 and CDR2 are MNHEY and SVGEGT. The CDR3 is CASSPAEGKGASF. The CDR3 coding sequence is TGTGCCAGCAGTCCTGCGGAGGGAAAGGGAGCTTCCTTT.

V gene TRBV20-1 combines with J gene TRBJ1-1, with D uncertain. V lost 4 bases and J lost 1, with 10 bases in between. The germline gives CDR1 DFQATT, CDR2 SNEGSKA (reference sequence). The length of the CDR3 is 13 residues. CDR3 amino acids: CSANLQTNTEAFF. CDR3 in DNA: TGCAGTGCTAACCTACAGACGAACACTGAAGCTTTCTTT.

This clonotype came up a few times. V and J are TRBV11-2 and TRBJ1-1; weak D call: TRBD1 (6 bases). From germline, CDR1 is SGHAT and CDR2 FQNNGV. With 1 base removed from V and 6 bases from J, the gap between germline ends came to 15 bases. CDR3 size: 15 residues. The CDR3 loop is CASSLAPQGSAEAFF. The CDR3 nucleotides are TGTGCCAGCAGCTTAGCCCCACAGGGTTCCGCTGAAGCTTTCTTT.

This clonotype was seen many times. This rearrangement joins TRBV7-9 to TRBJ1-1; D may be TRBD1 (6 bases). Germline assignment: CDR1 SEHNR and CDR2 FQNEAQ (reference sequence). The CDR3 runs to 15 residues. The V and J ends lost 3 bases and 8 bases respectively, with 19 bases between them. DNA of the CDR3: TGTGCCAGCAGCTTGGTGTCTCGCAGGGGAAGAGAAGCTTTCTTT. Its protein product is CASSLVSRRGREAFF.

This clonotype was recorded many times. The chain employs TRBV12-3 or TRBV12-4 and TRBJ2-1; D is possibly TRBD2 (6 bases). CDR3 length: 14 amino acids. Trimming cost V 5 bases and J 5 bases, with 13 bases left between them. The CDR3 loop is CASSTAGRHNEQFF. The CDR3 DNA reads TGTGCCAGCAGTACGGCGGGACGCCACAATGAGCAGTTCTTC.

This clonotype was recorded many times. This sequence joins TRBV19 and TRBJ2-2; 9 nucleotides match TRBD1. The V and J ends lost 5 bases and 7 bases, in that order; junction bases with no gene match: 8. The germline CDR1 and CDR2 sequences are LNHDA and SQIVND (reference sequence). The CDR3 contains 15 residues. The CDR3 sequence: CASSPGTGPNGELFF. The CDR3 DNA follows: TGTGCCAGTAGTCCCGGGACAGGGCCAAACGGGGAGCTGTTTTTT.

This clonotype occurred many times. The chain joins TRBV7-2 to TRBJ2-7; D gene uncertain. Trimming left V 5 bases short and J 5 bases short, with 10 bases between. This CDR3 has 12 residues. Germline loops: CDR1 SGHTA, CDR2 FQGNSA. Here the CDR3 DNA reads TGTGCCAGCAGCAAACAGAGGCACGAGCAGTACTTC. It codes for CASSKQRHEQYF.

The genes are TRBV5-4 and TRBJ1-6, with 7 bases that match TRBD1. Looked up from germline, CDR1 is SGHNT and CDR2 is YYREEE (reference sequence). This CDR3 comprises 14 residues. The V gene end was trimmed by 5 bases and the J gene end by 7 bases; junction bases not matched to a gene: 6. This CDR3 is CASSSTGLNSPLHF. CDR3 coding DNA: TGTGCCAGCAGTTCGACAGGGTTGAATTCACCCCTCCACTTT.

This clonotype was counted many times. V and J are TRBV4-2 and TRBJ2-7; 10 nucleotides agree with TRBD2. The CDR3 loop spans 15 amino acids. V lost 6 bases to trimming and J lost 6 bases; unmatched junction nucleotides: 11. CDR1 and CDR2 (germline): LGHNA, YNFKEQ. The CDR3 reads CASRPSLAGDVEQYF. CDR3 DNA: TGTGCCAGCAGGCCATCGCTAGCGGGGGACGTCGAGCAGTACTTC.

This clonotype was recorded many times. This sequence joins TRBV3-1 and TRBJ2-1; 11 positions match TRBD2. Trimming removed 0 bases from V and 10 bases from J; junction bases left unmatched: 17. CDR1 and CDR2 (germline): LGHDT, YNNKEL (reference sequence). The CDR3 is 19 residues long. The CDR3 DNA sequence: TGTGCCAGCAGCCAAGAGGGTAAGGGGGCCGGGACTAGCGGACCCGAGCAGTTCTTC. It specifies CASSQEGKGAGTSGPEQFF.

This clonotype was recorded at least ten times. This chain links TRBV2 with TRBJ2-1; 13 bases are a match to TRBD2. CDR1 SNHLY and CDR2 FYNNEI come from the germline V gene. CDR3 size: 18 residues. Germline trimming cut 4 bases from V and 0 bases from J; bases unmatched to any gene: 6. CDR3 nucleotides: TGTGCCAGCAGTGCCAGACTAGCGGGAGGCAGCTCCTACAATGAGCAGTTCTTC. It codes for CASSARLAGGSSYNEQFF.

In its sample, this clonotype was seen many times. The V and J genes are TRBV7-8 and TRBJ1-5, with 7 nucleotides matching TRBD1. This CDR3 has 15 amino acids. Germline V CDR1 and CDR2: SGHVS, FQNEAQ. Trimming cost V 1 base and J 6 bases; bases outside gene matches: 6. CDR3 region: CASSLGQGQGQPQHF. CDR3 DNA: TGTGCCAGCAGCTTAGGACAGGGCCAGGGTCAGCCCCAGCATTTT.

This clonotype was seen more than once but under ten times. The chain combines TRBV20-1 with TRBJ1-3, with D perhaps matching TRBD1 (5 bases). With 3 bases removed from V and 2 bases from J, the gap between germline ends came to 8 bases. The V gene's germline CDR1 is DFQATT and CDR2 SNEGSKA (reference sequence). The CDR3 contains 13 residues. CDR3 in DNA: TGCAGTGCTAGTGAGGACACTGGAAACACCATATATTTT. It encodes CSASEDTGNTIYF.

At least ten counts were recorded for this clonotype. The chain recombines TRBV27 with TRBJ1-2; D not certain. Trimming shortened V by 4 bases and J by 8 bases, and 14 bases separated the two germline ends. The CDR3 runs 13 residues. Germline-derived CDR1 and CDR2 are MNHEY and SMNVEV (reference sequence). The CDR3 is CASSSPPGRGYTF. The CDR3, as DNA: TGTGCCAGCAGTTCCCCCCCGGGAAGGGGCTACACCTTC.

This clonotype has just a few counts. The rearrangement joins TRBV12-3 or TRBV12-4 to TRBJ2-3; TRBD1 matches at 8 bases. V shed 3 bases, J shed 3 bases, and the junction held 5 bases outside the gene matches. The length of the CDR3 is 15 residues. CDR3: CASSLVTGGTDTQYF. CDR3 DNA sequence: TGTGCCAGCAGTTTGGTTACAGGGGGTACAGATACGCAGTATTTT.

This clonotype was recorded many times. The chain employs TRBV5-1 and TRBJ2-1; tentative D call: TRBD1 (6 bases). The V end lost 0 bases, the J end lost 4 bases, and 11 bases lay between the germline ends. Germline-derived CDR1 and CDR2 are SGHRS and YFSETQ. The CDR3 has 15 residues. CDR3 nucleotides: TGCGCCAGCAGCTTGGCCGGGGACACTTACAATGAGCAGTTCTTC. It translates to CASSLAGDTYNEQFF. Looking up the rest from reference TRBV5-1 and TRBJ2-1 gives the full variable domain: KAGVTQTPRYLIKTRGQQVTLSCSPISGHRSVSWYQQTPGQGLQFLFEYFSETQRNKGNFPGRFSGRQFSNSRSEMNVSTLELGDSALYLCASSLAGDTYNEQFFGPGTRLTVL.

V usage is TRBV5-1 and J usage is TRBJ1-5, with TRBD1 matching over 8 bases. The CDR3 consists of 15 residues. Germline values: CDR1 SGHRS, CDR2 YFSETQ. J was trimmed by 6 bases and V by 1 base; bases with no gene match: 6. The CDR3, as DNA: TGCGCCAGCAGCTTGAGTACAGGGGGTAGTCAGCCCCAGCATTTT. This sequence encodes CASSLSTGGSQPQHF.

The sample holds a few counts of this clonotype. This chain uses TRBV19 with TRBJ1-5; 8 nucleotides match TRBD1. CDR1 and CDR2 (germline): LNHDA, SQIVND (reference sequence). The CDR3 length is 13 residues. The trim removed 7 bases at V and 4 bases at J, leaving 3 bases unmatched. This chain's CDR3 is CASIGDRNQPQHF. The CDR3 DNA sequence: TGTGCCAGTATTGGGGACAGGAATCAGCCCCAGCATTTT.

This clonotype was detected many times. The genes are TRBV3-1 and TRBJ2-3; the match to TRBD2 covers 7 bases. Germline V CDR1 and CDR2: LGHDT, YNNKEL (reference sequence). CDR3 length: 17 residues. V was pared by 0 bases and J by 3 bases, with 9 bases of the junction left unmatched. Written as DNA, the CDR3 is TGTGCCAGCAGCCAAGATAACCGGGGAGGGACTACAGATACGCAGTATTTT. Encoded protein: CASSQDNRGGTTDTQYF.

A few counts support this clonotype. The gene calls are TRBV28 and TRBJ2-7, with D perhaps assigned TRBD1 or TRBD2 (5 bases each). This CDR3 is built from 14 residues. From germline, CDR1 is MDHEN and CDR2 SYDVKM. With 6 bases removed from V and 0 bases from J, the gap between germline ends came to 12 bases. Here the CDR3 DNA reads TGTGCCAGCAGCTTACCCGGGGCCTCCTACGAGCAGTACTTC. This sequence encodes CASSLPGASYEQYF. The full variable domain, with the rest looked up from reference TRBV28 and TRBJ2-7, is DVKVTQSSRYLVKRTGEKVFLECVQDMDHENMFWYRQDPGLGLRLIYFSYDVKMKEKGDIPEGYSVSREKKERFSLILESASTNQTSMYLCASSLPGASYEQYFGPGTRLTVT.

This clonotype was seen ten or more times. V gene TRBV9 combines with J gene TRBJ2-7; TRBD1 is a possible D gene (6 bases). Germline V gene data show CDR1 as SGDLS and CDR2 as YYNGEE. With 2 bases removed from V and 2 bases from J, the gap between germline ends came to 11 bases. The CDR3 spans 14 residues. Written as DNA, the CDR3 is TGTGCCAGCAGCGTGGAGGACAGCCCCTACGAGCAGTACTTC. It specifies CASSVEDSPYEQYF.

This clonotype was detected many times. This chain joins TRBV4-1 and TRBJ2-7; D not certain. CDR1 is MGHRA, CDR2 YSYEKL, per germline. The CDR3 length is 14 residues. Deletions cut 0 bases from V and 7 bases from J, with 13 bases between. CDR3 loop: CASSQESSLGEQYF. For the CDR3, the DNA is TGCGCCAGCAGCCAAGAGTCTTCACTGGGGGAGCAGTACTTC.